These 13 T cell receptor beta chains were all obtained from the same sample, sequenced in a study of technical replicates of blood from several donors. This table comes from immunoSEQ multiplex PCR, and its TCRdb copy is limited to in-frame clones, with some not included. Among roughly 69,000 clones listed, around nine tenths were seen once. Sequencing input: PBMCs. These receptors all stem from a human donor in good health. Some clones in this sample may be carry-over from other donors' samples.

J is TRBJ1-3 and V is TRBV9, with 7 bases that match TRBD1. The CDR3 consists of 15 residues. Germline loops: CDR1 SGDLS, CDR2 YYNGEE. Trimming removed 2 bases from V and 3 bases from J; junction bases left unmatched: 5. CDR3 in DNA: TGTGCCAGCAGCGTGGAGGGGGCAGGTGGAAACACCATATATTTT. This codes for CASSVEGAGGNTIYF.

This clone was detected only once. The J gene is TRBJ1-2, the V gene TRBV7-9, with D perhaps matching TRBD1 (6 bases). The germline gives CDR1 SEHNR, CDR2 FQNEAQ (reference sequence). This CDR3 is built from 15 residues. V lost 1 base and J lost 8, with 17 bases in between. The CDR3 region has the DNA TGTGCCAGCAGCTTAGACAGGGAAAGGAGTATAGGCTACACCTTC. It yields the protein CASSLDRERSIGYTF.

This clone has only a few counts. The chain has TRBV14 and TRBJ2-7, with 7 bases aligning to TRBD1. The ends lost 4 bases at V and 2 bases at J; junction bases unmatched: 8. There are 15 residues in the CDR3. Germline lookup yields CDR1 SGHDN and CDR2 FVKESK. This CDR3 is CASSRVGTATYEQYF. The CDR3 coding sequence is TGTGCCAGCAGCCGAGTTGGGACAGCTACCTACGAGCAGTACTTC.

This clone was seen only once. The chain combines TRBV27 with TRBJ1-3; the match to TRBD1 covers 7 bases. This CDR3 comprises 16 residues. V shed 4 bases, J shed 2 bases, and the junction held 8 bases outside the gene matches. CDR1 is MNHEY and CDR2 is SMNVEV in the germline V gene (reference sequence). CDR3 amino acids: CASSSEDRDPGNTIYF. CDR3 bases: TGTGCCAGCAGTTCCGAAGACAGGGATCCTGGAAACACCATATATTTT.

The chain joins TRBV11-3 to TRBJ2-7, with TRBD2 identical over 9 bases. CDR3 length: 14 residues. V shed 3 bases, J shed 2 bases, and the junction held 2 bases outside the gene matches. Germline assignment: CDR1 SGHNT and CDR2 YENEEA. Here the CDR3 DNA reads TGTGCCAGCAGCTTGGGCGGGAGGGCCTACGAGCAGTACTTC. Protein product: CASSLGGRAYEQYF.

This rearrangement joins TRBV5-1 to TRBJ2-7; 9 nucleotides align to TRBD2. CDR3 length: 15 amino acids. Germline CDR1 reads SGHRS; CDR2 reads YFSETQ. Germline trimming cut 4 bases from V and 0 bases from J; bases unmatched to any gene: 5. CDR3 loop: CASSRVSGSSYEQYF. As DNA, the CDR3 is TGCGCCAGCAGCAGGGTTAGCGGGAGCTCCTACGAGCAGTACTTC.

The chain joins TRBV7-3 to TRBJ2-2; TRBD2 aligns across 13 bases. The CDR3 is made up of 18 amino acids. The trim removed 11 bases at V and 0 bases at J, leaving 12 bases unmatched. Germline CDR1 reads SGHTA; CDR2 reads FQGTGA. The CDR3 reads CAGALGTSGVANTGELFF. CDR3 bases: TGTGCCGGTGCCCTCGGGACTAGCGGGGTCGCGAACACCGGGGAGCTGTTTTTT.

The chain uses TRBV7-3 and TRBJ2-3; the match to TRBD1 covers 7 bases. Per the germline V gene, CDR1 is SGHTA and CDR2 is FQGTGA. V lost 9 bases, J lost 2 bases, and 8 bases stayed unmatched. The CDR3 loop spans 14 amino acids. The CDR3 DNA reads TGTGCCAGTAAACAGGGGATAGCCACAGATACGCAGTATTTT. Translation gives CASKQGIATDTQYF. Full variable domain (rest looked up from reference TRBV7-3 and TRBJ2-3): GAGVSQTPSNKVTEKGKYVELRCDPISGHTALYWYRQSLGQGPEFLIYFQGTGAADDSGLPNDRFFAVRPEGSVSTLKIQRTERGDSAVYLCASKQGIATDTQYFGPGTRLTVL.

The chain uses TRBV5-4 and TRBJ2-2, with 8 bases aligning to TRBD1. With 3 bases clipped from V and 8 bases from J, the junction kept 9 bases outside the gene matches. The CDR3 spans 15 residues. Germline V gives CDR1 SGHNT, CDR2 YYREEE (reference sequence). The CDR3 sequence: CASSSWTGKDGELFF. Here the CDR3 DNA reads TGTGCCAGCAGCTCATGGACAGGGAAAGATGGGGAGCTGTTTTTT. Supplemented by reference TRBV5-4 and TRBJ2-2, the full variable domain reads ETGVTQSPTHLIKTRGQQVTLRCSSQSGHNTVSWYQQALGQGPQFIFQYYREEENGRGNFPPRFSGLQFPNYSSELNVNALELDDSALYLCASSSWTGKDGELFFGEGSRLTVL.

This sequence joins TRBV27 and TRBJ2-7; D possibly corresponds to TRBD1 (5 bases). V lost 2 bases to trimming and J lost 2 bases, with 7 bases between them. The CDR3 is 13 amino acids. The germline CDR1 and CDR2 sequences are MNHEY and SMNVEV (reference sequence). DNA for the CDR3: TGTGCCAGCAGTTTACAGGGCACCTACGAGCAGTACTTC. It specifies CASSLQGTYEQYF.

This chain uses TRBV11-2 with TRBJ2-3, with D uncertain. The CDR3 is 12 amino acids. Trimming took off 5 bases at V and 4 bases at J, with 7 bases between the two ends. Looked up from germline, CDR1 is SGHAT and CDR2 is FQNNGV. The DNA of the CDR3 is TGTGCCAGCAGCGGTAACTCAGATACGCAGTATTTT. Its protein is CASSGNSDTQYF.

This clone has just a few counts. V and J are TRBV18 and TRBJ1-6, with D unclear. CDR1 is KGHSH, CDR2 LQKENI, per germline. The CDR3 spans 15 residues. V lost 3 bases to trimming and J lost 1 base, with 7 bases between them. This chain's CDR3 is CASSPSVSYNSPLHF. The CDR3 nucleotides are TGTGCCAGCTCACCTTCGGTTTCCTATAATTCACCCCTCCACTTT.

This clone has just one count. The chain joins TRBV7-3 to TRBJ2-1; D gene unclear. The CDR3 extends over 13 amino acids. Germline V gene lookup returns CDR1 SGHTA and CDR2 FQGTGA. Trimming pared 3 bases from V and 7 bases from J, leaving 10 bases between. CDR3: CASSFSSTNEQFF. In DNA form, the CDR3 reads TGTGCCAGCAGCTTCTCTAGTACAAATGAGCAGTTCTTC.